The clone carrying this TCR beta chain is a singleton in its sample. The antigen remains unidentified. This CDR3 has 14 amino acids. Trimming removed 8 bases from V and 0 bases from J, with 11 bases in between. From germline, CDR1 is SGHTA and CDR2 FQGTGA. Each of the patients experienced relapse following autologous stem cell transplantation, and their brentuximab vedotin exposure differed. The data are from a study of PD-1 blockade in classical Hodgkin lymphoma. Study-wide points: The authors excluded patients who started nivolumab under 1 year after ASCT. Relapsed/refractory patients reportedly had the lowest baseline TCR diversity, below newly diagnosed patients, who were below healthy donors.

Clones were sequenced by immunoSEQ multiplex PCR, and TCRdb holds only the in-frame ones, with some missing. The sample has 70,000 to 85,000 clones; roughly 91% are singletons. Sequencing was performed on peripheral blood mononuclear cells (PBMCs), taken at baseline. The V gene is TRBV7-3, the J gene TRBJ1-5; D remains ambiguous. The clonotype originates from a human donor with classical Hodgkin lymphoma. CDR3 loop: CASGSVYSNQPQHF. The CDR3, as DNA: TGTGCCAGCGGGTCGGTTTATAGCAATCAGCCCCAGCATTTT.